Shown below are 23 T cell receptor beta chains from a single sample sequenced in a study of blood T cells in healthy people across ages. Sample-barcoded 5' priming and a J-beta primer mix drove a second PCR of about 6 to 11 cycles. One entry per CDR3 protein, called by TCRdb with MiXCR from the 5' RACE reads. The sample lists 1.6 million or so distinct CDR3 sequences, roughly 30% seen once, with roughly 12% in the top ten. Sequenced sample: blood. The receptors originated from a woman aged 30 to 39 in good health.

Notes on this clonotype: Since a much larger clone is just one base distant, this may be a read error. The genes are TRBV10-3 and TRBJ2-4; D unclear. V was shortened by 4 bases and J by 14 bases, with 15 bases between the two germline ends. CDR3 length: 12 amino acids. Germline V lookup: CDR1 ENHRY, CDR2 SYGVKD. CDR3 sequence reads: CAISGVSIEKYF. The CDR3 coding sequence is TGTGCCATCAGTGGAGTCTCCATCGAGAAGTACTTC.

This clonotype was seen only a few times. The chain is built from TRBV4-1 and TRBJ2-3; 10 nucleotides agree with TRBD2. Germline V lookup: CDR1 MGHRA, CDR2 YSYEKL. Trimming took 1 base from V and 2 from J; bases not matched to a gene: 6. The CDR3 length is 17 residues. CDR3 amino acids: CASSQAVLAGPTDTQYF. The CDR3 DNA follows: TGCGCCAGCAGCCAAGCTGTACTAGCGGGACCCACAGATACGCAGTATTTT.

As DNA, the CDR3 is TGTGCCAGCACCACCGGAGCCATCTCTCTCTACAATGAGCAGTTCTTC. This encodes CASTTGAISLYNEQFF. The genes are TRBV28 and TRBJ2-1; D not resolved. With 7 bases removed from V and 3 bases from J, the gap between germline ends came to 19 bases. The CDR3 spans 16 residues. Per the germline V gene, CDR1 is MDHEN and CDR2 is SYDVKM.

The J gene is TRBJ2-1, the V gene TRBV10-3; TRBD2 matches at 13 bases. Germline CDR1 and CDR2: ENHRY and SYGVKD. Trimming took 2 bases from V and 9 from J; bases not matched to a gene: 7. The CDR3 sequence is 16 residues long. Written as DNA, the CDR3 is TGTGCCATCAGTGAGCCCGGACTAGCGGGAGCAATTGAGCAGTTCTTC. Protein: CAISEPGLAGAIEQFF.

This clonotype was seen only a few times. The chain employs TRBV27 and TRBJ2-3, with 8 positions matching TRBD1. V trimming: 8 bases; J trimming: 1 base; junction bases outside the gene matches: 8. Germline loops: CDR1 MNHEY, CDR2 SMNVEV (reference sequence). This CDR3 is built from 15 residues. In DNA form, the CDR3 reads TGTGCCAGCTCGTTGACAGGGGCCCGCACAGATACGCAGTATTTT. Its protein product is CASSLTGARTDTQYF.

The gene calls are TRBV20-1 and TRBJ2-1; TRBD2 is a possible D gene (6 bases). This CDR3 spans 14 amino acids. Deletions cut 6 bases from V and 3 bases from J, with 15 bases between. The germline V gene encodes CDR1 DFQATT and CDR2 SNEGSKA (reference sequence). CDR3 in DNA: TGCAGTGCCCCTACTATCGGGGGCTACAATGAGCAGTTCTTC. Translation: CSAPTIGGYNEQFF.

The chain couples TRBV7-3 to TRBJ2-1, with TRBD1 matching 7 bases. J was trimmed by 6 bases and V by 4 bases; bases with no gene match: 3. CDR3 length: 13 residues. Germline loops: CDR1 SGHTA, CDR2 FQGTGA. This CDR3 reads CASSSHRGNEQFF. The DNA for the CDR3 is TGTGCCAGCAGCTCCCACAGGGGCAATGAGCAGTTCTTC.

The V and J genes are TRBV10-3 and TRBJ1-5; TRBD1 might be the D (5 bases). The CDR3 sequence is 18 residues long. The germline V and J ends were trimmed by 3 bases and 0 bases, with 18 bases remaining between them. Germline V gene sequence: CDR1 ENHRY, CDR2 SYGVKD. CDR3 loop: CAISDSSWRGVSNQPQHF. As DNA, the CDR3 is TGTGCCATCAGTGATTCCAGCTGGCGGGGGGTTAGCAATCAGCCCCAGCATTTT.

Only a few counts were recorded for this clonotype. V is TRBV20-1 and J is TRBJ2-1; D ambiguous. The CDR3 extends over 10 amino acids. CDR1 is DFQATT, CDR2 SNEGSKA, per germline (reference sequence). The CDR3, as DNA: TGCACCCAGTCTAGGCATGAGCAGTTCTTC. Translated, it gives CTQSRHEQFF.

This clonotype has a handful of counts. The chain combines TRBV4-1 with TRBJ1-1, with unresolved D. Germline V gives CDR1 MGHRA, CDR2 YSYEKL. This CDR3 spans 15 amino acids. Deletions cut 0 bases from V and 0 bases from J, with 8 bases between. As DNA, the CDR3 is TGCGCCAGCAGCCAAGACAGGTGGGTGAACACTGAAGCTTTCTTT. Encoded protein: CASSQDRWVNTEAFF.

J is TRBJ1-4 and V is TRBV11-2; TRBD1 is a possible D gene (6 bases). Germline lookup yields CDR1 SGHAT and CDR2 FQNNGV. The CDR3 is made up of 14 amino acids. The V and J ends lost 6 bases and 7 bases respectively, with 15 bases between them. The CDR3 sequence: CASSPDSASEKLFF. The CDR3 nucleotides read TGTGCCAGCAGTCCGGACAGCGCGAGTGAAAAACTGTTTTTT.

This chain uses TRBV9 with TRBJ2-7; no definite D call. CDR1 is SGDLS and CDR2 is YYNGEE in the germline V gene. V was pared by 1 base and J by 3 bases, with 11 bases between. The CDR3 is made up of 14 amino acids. The CDR3 spells CASSVPPSVYEQYF. CDR3 coding DNA: TGTGCCAGCAGCGTACCGCCGTCAGTCTACGAGCAGTACTTC.

The chain carries TRBV6-1 and TRBJ2-6; D is ambiguous. CDR1 is MNHNS and CDR2 is SASEGT in the germline V gene. This CDR3 spans 16 amino acids. The V and J ends lost 3 bases and 5 bases respectively, with 14 bases between them. The CDR3 loop is CASSDRLPPRANVLTF. CDR3 coding DNA: TGTGCCAGCAGTGATAGGTTGCCGCCTAGGGCCAACGTCCTGACTTTC.

This clonotype came up a few times. CDR3 loop: CAWMQWQFGEQYF. CDR3 coding DNA: TGTGCCTGGATGCAATGGCAGTTTGGGGAGCAGTACTTC. V usage is TRBV30 and J usage is TRBJ2-5; D might be TRBD2 (5 bases). The V gene lost 4 bases and the J gene lost 11 bases, with 20 bases spanning the gap. This CDR3 region has 13 residues. Germline values: CDR1 GTSNPN, CDR2 SVGIG (reference sequence).

The rearrangement links TRBV5-1 to TRBJ2-5; 9 bases align to TRBD1. The J call may be wrong; the DNA end is better matched by TRBJ2-7. CDR3 length: 19 residues. The germline CDR1 and CDR2 sequences are SGHRS and YFSETQ. CDR3 amino acids: CASSLFLGSSGRTGVEQYF. The CDR3 DNA is TGCGCCAGCAGCTTATTTTTGGGGAGTTCTGGGAGGACAGGGGTCGAGCAGTACTTC.

This rearrangement joins TRBV27 to TRBJ1-1; TRBD1 might be the D (6 bases). The germline V gene encodes CDR1 MNHEY and CDR2 SMNVEV (reference sequence). The germline V and J ends were trimmed by 3 bases and 3 bases, with 8 bases remaining between them. The CDR3 sequence is 13 residues long. The CDR3 loop is CASSFGQHTEAFF. For the CDR3, the DNA is TGTGCCAGCAGTTTTGGACAGCACACTGAAGCTTTCTTT.

In this sample, this clonotype turned up a few times. The germline gene is not matched at one end of the junction; a read error may be the cause. This rearrangement joins TRBV6-5 to TRBJ1-5; no clear D. Germline values: CDR1 MNHEY, CDR2 SVGAGI. The CDR3 extends over 15 amino acids. The DNA of the CDR3 is TGTGCCAGCAGTTACTCGAGTTCACCGAATCGGCCCCAGCATTTT. It translates to CASSYSSSPNRPQHF.

This clonotype appeared a few times. The chain has TRBV5-1 and TRBJ2-1; D uncertain. Between the trimmed V and J ends, which lost 0 bases and 3 bases, there was a span of 7 bases. This CDR3 is 14 amino acids long. Germline CDR1 and CDR2: SGHRS and YFSETQ. The CDR3 region has the DNA TGCGCCAGCAGCTTGGGGACGTTCTACAATGAGCAGTTCTTC. Its protein is CASSLGTFYNEQFF.

The genes are TRBV9 and TRBJ2-3, with TRBD2 identical over 12 bases. Per the germline V gene, CDR1 is SGDLS and CDR2 is YYNGEE. This CDR3 has 19 residues. Losses at the gene ends were 3 bases for V and 2 bases for J; bases not matched to a gene: 13. Here the CDR3 DNA reads TGTGCCAGCAGCGAGAGTTTAGGACTAGCGGGAACCTTCACAGATACGCAGTATTTT. This sequence encodes CASSESLGLAGTFTDTQYF.

A note on this clonotype: A read error may explain this, as a much larger clone is one base away. The chain uses TRBV4-1 and TRBJ2-7, with 8 bases fitting TRBD2. CDR3 length: 16 amino acids. The V segment lost 0 bases and the J segment 10 bases; nucleotides outside the gene matches: 14. Per the germline V gene, CDR1 is MGHRA and CDR2 is YSYEKL. The CDR3 DNA sequence: TGCGCCAGCAGCCAAGATGGGGGTAGCGGGGCCTCAACCCAGTACTTC. Protein product: CASSQDGGSGASTQYF.

The chain employs TRBV3-1 and TRBJ2-1; weak D call: TRBD2 (6 bases). V lost 5 bases and J lost 9, with 14 bases in between. The CDR3 totals 13 residues. Germline V gene sequence: CDR1 LGHDT, CDR2 YNNKEL (reference sequence). In DNA, the CDR3 is TGTGCCAGCAGCAGAGATAGCGGCAGTGAGCAGTTCTTC. Translation: CASSRDSGSEQFF.

The genes are TRBV6-1 and TRBJ2-3; D may be TRBD2 (6 bases). Germline-derived CDR1 and CDR2 are MNHNS and SASEGT. Trimming removed 4 bases from V and 6 bases from J, with 23 bases in between. The CDR3 runs 17 residues. As DNA, the CDR3 is TGTGCCAGCAGTGGGGTGGCGGAAGGCGGGGTGGCGGATACGCAGTATTTT. Its translation: CASSGVAEGGVADTQYF.

The chain employs TRBV4-2 and TRBJ2-7; 9 nucleotides line up with TRBD2. Germline assignment: CDR1 LGHNA and CDR2 YNFKEQ. V trimming: 3 bases; J trimming: 4 bases; junction bases outside the gene matches: 13. The CDR3 length is 17 residues. For the CDR3, the DNA is TGTGCCAGCAGCCAGAAAAATAGGTCTAGCGGGACGTACGAGCAGTACTTC. It specifies CASSQKNRSSGTYEQYF.